A selection of T cell receptor beta chains follows, all from one sample in a study of T cell changes during pregnancy in multiple sclerosis. Measured with immunoSEQ multiplex PCR; TCRdb has only the in-frame clones, and not every one. The sample carries over 35,000 clones, almost 90% recorded once. The sample was CD4+ T cells from peripheral blood mononuclear cells, taken in the second trimester of pregnancy. The receptors were gathered from a female donor with multiple sclerosis, enrolled in a pregnancy study. Both conserved end residues are part of each CDR3. The D gene is left open where the match is weak. Rows give clone size only sometimes, using once, few, many, or a class for an expanded clone.

clone size: NA
D gene: TRBD1
J gene: TRBJ2-1
V gene: TRBV27
CDR3 protein: CASSPGRGRYNEQFF
CDR3 DNA: TGTGCCAGCAGCCCAGGTAGGGGGCGGTACAATGAGCAGTTCTTC

clone size: few
D gene: NA
J gene: TRBJ1-1
V gene: TRBV19
CDR3 protein: CASSIEGRSTEAFF
CDR3 DNA: TGTGCCAGTAGTATTGAGGGCCGGAGCACTGAAGCTTTCTTT

clone size: NA
D gene: NA
J gene: TRBJ2-4
V gene: TRBV28
CDR3 protein: CASSLGQPLAKNIQYF
CDR3 DNA: TGTGCCAGCAGTCTCGGACAACCGTTAGCCAAAAACATTCAGTACTTC

clone size: once
D gene: NA
J gene: TRBJ2-7
V gene: TRBV10-2
CDR3 protein: CATKGPLLGQQYF
CDR3 DNA: TGCGCCACTAAGGGGCCCCTTCTTGGGCAGCAGTACTTC

clone size: once
D gene: NA
J gene: TRBJ1-1
V gene: TRBV5-4
CDR3 protein: CASSPGRLLNTEAFF
CDR3 DNA: TGTGCCAGCAGCCCGGGGAGACTGCTTAACACTGAAGCTTTCTTT

clone size: NA
D gene: NA
J gene: TRBJ2-5
V gene: TRBV5-4
CDR3 protein: CASSVTGTRDETQYF
CDR3 DNA: TGTGCCAGCAGCGTTACCGGGACTCGCGACGAGACCCAGTACTTC

clone size: NA
D gene: TRBD2
J gene: TRBJ2-5
V gene: TRBV5-6
CDR3 protein: CASSEPRREVQETQYF
CDR3 DNA: TGTGCCAGCAGCGAGCCCCGGCGGGAGGTGCAAGAGACCCAGTACTTC

clone size: NA
D gene: NA
J gene: TRBJ2-6
V gene: TRBV28
CDR3 protein: CASSPTGSGANVLTF
CDR3 DNA: TGTGCCAGCAGCCCTACAGGGTCCGGGGCCAACGTCCTGACTTTC

clone size: NA
D gene: NA
J gene: TRBJ1-2
V gene: TRBV28
CDR3 protein: CASSRTGGSGYTF
CDR3 DNA: TGTGCCAGCAGTAGGACGGGGGGTAGTGGCTACACCTTC

clone size: NA
D gene: TRBD1
J gene: TRBJ1-3
V gene: TRBV6-1
CDR3 protein: CASSVTGGIGNTIYF
CDR3 DNA: TGTGCCAGCAGTGTCACAGGGGGCATTGGAAACACCATATATTTT

clone size: NA
D gene: TRBD1
J gene: TRBJ2-6
V gene: TRBV5-6
CDR3 protein: CASSTGGGGANVLTF
CDR3 DNA: TGTGCCAGCAGCACAGGGGGAGGTGGGGCCAACGTCCTGACTTTC

clone size: NA
D gene: NA
J gene: TRBJ2-7
V gene: TRBV11-2
CDR3 protein: CASSPPGVVNEQYF
CDR3 DNA: TGTGCCAGCAGCCCCCCCGGAGTAGTAAACGAGCAGTACTTC

clone size: once
D gene: TRBD2
J gene: TRBJ2-5
V gene: TRBV5-1
CDR3 protein: CASSLGLAGGEETQYF
CDR3 DNA: TGCGCCAGCAGCTTGGGACTAGCGGGAGGAGAAGAGACCCAGTACTTC

clone size: NA
D gene: TRBD2
J gene: TRBJ2-3
V gene: TRBV29-1
CDR3 protein: CSAWGVAGLGDTQYF
CDR3 DNA: TGCAGCGCCTGGGGGGTAGCGGGCCTGGGGGATACGCAGTATTTT

clone size: NA
D gene: NA
J gene: TRBJ2-2
V gene: TRBV28
CDR3 protein: CASIYGGVSQGSGELFF
CDR3 DNA: TGTGCCAGCATTTACGGGGGTGTATCGCAGGGATCCGGGGAGCTGTTTTTT

clone size: NA
D gene: TRBD1
J gene: TRBJ1-5
V gene: TRBV15
CDR3 protein: CATSRVGTASNQPQHF
CDR3 DNA: TGTGCCACCAGCAGAGTCGGGACAGCAAGCAATCAGCCCCAGCATTTT

clone size: NA
D gene: NA
J gene: TRBJ2-3
V gene: TRBV14
CDR3 protein: CASSPSHPTDTQYF
CDR3 DNA: TGTGCCAGCAGCCCTAGCCATCCCACAGATACGCAGTATTTT

clone size: NA
D gene: TRBD2
J gene: TRBJ2-1
V gene: TRBV5-1
CDR3 protein: CASSLPSGSAYNEQFF
CDR3 DNA: TGCGCCAGCAGCTTACCTAGCGGGAGCGCCTACAATGAGCAGTTCTTC

clone size: few
D gene: TRBD1
J gene: TRBJ2-5
V gene: TRBV5-1
CDR3 protein: CASSGGTGGYQETQYF
CDR3 DNA: TGCGCCAGCAGCGGAGGGACAGGGGGCTACCAAGAGACCCAGTACTTC

clone size: once
D gene: TRBD1
J gene: TRBJ1-2
V gene: TRBV5-5
CDR3 protein: CASSLRPGQGFDGYTF
CDR3 DNA: TGTGCCAGCAGCTTGAGACCGGGACAGGGATTCGATGGCTACACCTTC

clone size: NA
D gene: NA
J gene: TRBJ2-5
V gene: TRBV7-2
CDR3 protein: CASSLRRVETQYF
CDR3 DNA: TGTGCCAGCAGCTTAAGGAGAGTGGAGACCCAGTACTTC

clone size: NA
D gene: TRBD1
J gene: TRBJ1-5
V gene: TRBV28
CDR3 protein: CASGDRGNQPQHF
CDR3 DNA: TGTGCCAGCGGGGACAGGGGAAATCAGCCCCAGCATTTT

clone size: NA
D gene: TRBD2
J gene: TRBJ2-1
V gene: TRBV5-4
CDR3 protein: CASDSYGREDNEQFF
CDR3 DNA: TGTGCCAGCGATTCATACGGGCGGGAGGACAATGAGCAGTTCTTC

clone size: NA
D gene: TRBD2
J gene: TRBJ2-1
V gene: TRBV18
CDR3 protein: CASSPPELAGGNEQFF
CDR3 DNA: TGTGCCAGCTCACCACCGGAGCTAGCGGGAGGCAATGAGCAGTTCTTC

clone size: NA
D gene: NA
J gene: TRBJ2-7
V gene: TRBV5-1
CDR3 protein: CASSLTGSSYEQYF
CDR3 DNA: TGCGCCAGCAGCTTGACGGGGAGCTCCTACGAGCAGTACTTC

clone size: NA
D gene: TRBD1
J gene: TRBJ2-7
V gene: TRBV5-6
CDR3 protein: CASSGGQGAGEQYF
CDR3 DNA: TGTGCCAGCAGCGGGGGACAGGGGGCGGGAGAGCAGTACTTC

clone size: NA
D gene: NA
J gene: TRBJ2-2
V gene: TRBV5-4
CDR3 protein: CASSLAGGPGELFF
CDR3 DNA: TGTGCCAGCAGCTTGGCCGGGGGACCCGGGGAGCTGTTTTTT

clone size: NA
D gene: NA
J gene: TRBJ1-3
V gene: TRBV6-5
CDR3 protein: CASSYSVLENTIYF
CDR3 DNA: TGTGCCAGCAGTTACTCGGTGTTGGAGAACACCATATATTTT

clone size: NA
D gene: TRBD1
J gene: TRBJ1-2
V gene: TRBV4-1
CDR3 protein: CASTRTGGTNYGYTF
CDR3 DNA: TGCGCCAGCACCCGGACAGGGGGTACCAACTATGGCTACACCTTC

clone size: NA
D gene: NA
J gene: TRBJ1-2
V gene: TRBV28
CDR3 protein: CASSFSGDVYGYTF
CDR3 DNA: TGTGCCAGCAGTTTTTCGGGGGACGTCTATGGCTACACCTTC

clone size: NA
D gene: NA
J gene: TRBJ2-5
V gene: TRBV30
CDR3 protein: CAWSLSRVSETQYF
CDR3 DNA: TGTGCCTGGAGTTTATCCAGGGTGAGCGAGACCCAGTACTTC

clone size: NA
D gene: TRBD2
J gene: TRBJ2-1
V gene: TRBV2
CDR3 protein: CASNPGLAGGDEQFF
CDR3 DNA: TGTGCCAGCAACCCGGGACTAGCGGGAGGCGATGAGCAGTTCTTC

clone size: NA
D gene: TRBD2
J gene: TRBJ2-1
V gene: TRBV14
CDR3 protein: CASSQAHGLASGEQFF
CDR3 DNA: TGTGCCAGCAGCCAAGCACATGGACTAGCGTCTGGGGAGCAGTTCTTC

clone size: NA
D gene: TRBD1
J gene: TRBJ2-7
V gene: TRBV7-6
CDR3 protein: CASSSPNRDRVIYEQYF
CDR3 DNA: TGTGCCAGCAGCTCCCCAAACCGGGACAGGGTGATCTACGAGCAGTACTTC

clone size: NA
D gene: TRBD2
J gene: TRBJ2-7
V gene: TRBV28
CDR3 protein: CASRAGGPEEQYF
CDR3 DNA: TGTGCCAGCCGTGCGGGAGGGCCTGAGGAGCAGTACTTC

clone size: NA
D gene: NA
J gene: TRBJ2-7
V gene: TRBV5-1
CDR3 protein: CASKFTTGTSVYEQYF
CDR3 DNA: TGCGCCAGCAAATTCACCACCGGGACTTCGGTTTACGAGCAGTACTTC

clone size: NA
D gene: NA
J gene: TRBJ1-5
V gene: TRBV29-1
CDR3 protein: CSVGGRGNQPQHF
CDR3 DNA: TGCAGCGTTGGGGGCAGGGGAAATCAGCCCCAGCATTTT

clone size: NA
D gene: TRBD1
J gene: TRBJ1-2
V gene: TRBV6-6
CDR3 protein: CASRTGGARGYTF
CDR3 DNA: TGTGCCAGCCGCACAGGGGGCGCGAGGGGCTACACCTTC

clone size: once
D gene: TRBD1
J gene: TRBJ1-5
V gene: TRBV7-8
CDR3 protein: CASSSTRDRGRVGNQPQHF
CDR3 DNA: TGTGCCAGCAGCTCCACCCGGGACAGGGGGCGAGTAGGCAATCAGCCCCAGCATTTT

clone size: NA
D gene: TRBD2
J gene: TRBJ2-1
V gene: TRBV29-1
CDR3 protein: CSVEFTSGRSSSYNEQFF
CDR3 DNA: TGCAGCGTTGAATTTACTAGCGGGAGGTCAAGCTCCTACAATGAGCAGTTCTTC

clone size: NA
D gene: NA
J gene: TRBJ2-4
V gene: TRBV4-3
CDR3 protein: CASSLHPGGSGNIQYF
CDR3 DNA: TGCGCCAGCAGCCTTCACCCTGGGGGGTCCGGAAACATTCAGTACTTC

clone size: NA
D gene: TRBD2
J gene: TRBJ2-5
V gene: TRBV7-2
CDR3 protein: CASSLASGTQETQYF
CDR3 DNA: TGTGCCAGCAGCTTGGCTAGCGGGACGCAAGAGACCCAGTACTTC

clone size: once
D gene: NA
J gene: TRBJ2-5
V gene: TRBV19
CDR3 protein: CASSPGTQETQYF
CDR3 DNA: TGTGCCAGTTCTCCGGGAACCCAAGAGACCCAGTACTTC

clone size: NA
D gene: TRBD1
J gene: TRBJ2-2
V gene: TRBV9
CDR3 protein: CASSGTGGRTGELFF
CDR3 DNA: TGTGCCAGCAGCGGGACAGGGGGTAGAACCGGGGAGCTGTTTTTT

clone size: NA
D gene: NA
J gene: TRBJ2-2
V gene: TRBV11-2
CDR3 protein: CASSLSSLAGSTGELFF
CDR3 DNA: TGTGCCAGCAGCTTGTCATCATTGGCGGGGTCGACCGGGGAGCTGTTTTTT

clone size: NA
D gene: TRBD1
J gene: TRBJ2-5
V gene: TRBV28
CDR3 protein: CASRATGGKQETQYF
CDR3 DNA: TGTGCCAGCAGGGCGACAGGGGGGAAGCAAGAGACCCAGTACTTC

clone size: NA
D gene: TRBD2
J gene: TRBJ2-1
V gene: TRBV5-4
CDR3 protein: CASSLEAGGPYEQFF
CDR3 DNA: TGTGCCAGCAGCTTGGAGGCGGGAGGGCCATATGAGCAGTTCTTC

clone size: NA
D gene: NA
J gene: TRBJ1-1
V gene: TRBV27
CDR3 protein: CASRRMTEGTEAFF
CDR3 DNA: TGTGCCAGCAGACGGATGACAGAAGGCACTGAAGCTTTCTTT

clone size: NA
D gene: TRBD2
J gene: TRBJ2-7
V gene: TRBV7-2
CDR3 protein: CASSFGGLATNYEQYF
CDR3 DNA: TGTGCCAGCAGCTTCGGCGGACTAGCGACAAACTACGAGCAGTACTTC

clone size: NA
D gene: NA
J gene: TRBJ2-2
V gene: TRBV6-1
CDR3 protein: CATAAFRELFF
CDR3 DNA: TGTGCAACGGCGGCGTTCCGGGAGCTGTTTTTT

clone size: NA
D gene: TRBD1
J gene: TRBJ2-7
V gene: TRBV4-3
CDR3 protein: CASSQEGTGSTDEQYF
CDR3 DNA: TGCGCCAGCAGCCAAGAGGGGACAGGGTCTACCGACGAGCAGTACTTC

clone size: NA
D gene: TRBD1
J gene: TRBJ2-1
V gene: TRBV6-6
CDR3 protein: CASSYGTGGHEQFF
CDR3 DNA: TGTGCCAGCAGTTACGGGACAGGGGGCCATGAGCAGTTCTTC

clone size: NA
D gene: NA
J gene: TRBJ2-5
V gene: TRBV5-1
CDR3 protein: CASSLLRQETQYF
CDR3 DNA: TGCGCCAGCAGCTTGTTGCGGCAAGAGACCCAGTACTTC

clone size: NA
D gene: NA
J gene: TRBJ2-2
V gene: TRBV19
CDR3 protein: CASSVKDRNTGELFF
CDR3 DNA: TGTGCCAGTAGTGTTAAAGACAGGAACACCGGGGAGCTGTTTTTT

clone size: NA
D gene: NA
J gene: TRBJ1-2
V gene: TRBV7-8
CDR3 protein: CASSLGDRNYGYTF
CDR3 DNA: TGTGCCAGCAGCTTAGGTGACAGAAACTATGGCTACACCTTC

clone size: NA
D gene: TRBD2
J gene: TRBJ2-2
V gene: TRBV9
CDR3 protein: CASSAASGPNTGELFF
CDR3 DNA: TGTGCCAGCAGCGCCGCTAGCGGGCCTAACACCGGGGAGCTGTTTTTT